This record looks at one T cell receptor (beta chain) sequence and its context. The data stem from a study of T cell changes during pregnancy in multiple sclerosis. Assay: immunoSEQ multiplex PCR; the TCRdb copy retains only in-frame clones and omits some. The sample shows over 65,000 clones, roughly nine tenths of them seen only once. The clonotype was recovered from a female donor with multiple sclerosis, enrolled in a pregnancy study. Specimen: peripheral blood, collected in the first trimester of pregnancy.

CDR3 residues: CASSYSTGVAYEQYF. The CDR3, as DNA: TGTGCCAGCAGCTACTCAACAGGGGTTGCCTACGAGCAGTACTTC. This chain joins TRBV7-9 and TRBJ2-7; 7 nucleotides align to TRBD1. The CDR3 is 15 residues long. Trimming removed 4 bases from V and 2 bases from J; junction bases left unmatched: 8. CDR1 and CDR2 from the germline V gene are SEHNR and FQNEAQ (reference sequence).